This T cell receptor (beta chain) is from a study of monozygotic twins with inflammatory bowel disease. TCRdb reanalyzed the 5' RACE reads, giving one entry per CDR3 protein sequence and no DNA. This sample's clone table lists 350,000 to 550,000 distinct CDR3 sequences. This receptor was taken from a human donor with ulcerative colitis or Crohn's disease, or a healthy co-twin of an affected twin (not recorded which). The material sequenced was blood.

CDR3 region: CASSPNRVSYNEQFF. This chain joins TRBV7-2 and TRBJ2-1. The CDR3 consists of 15 residues. Germline assignment: CDR1 SGHTA and CDR2 FQGNSA. The variable domain in full, with the rest retrieved from reference TRBV7-2 and TRBJ2-1, is GAGVSQSPSNKVTEKGKDVELRCDPISGHTALYWYRQSLGQGLEFLIYFQGNSAPDKSGLPSDRFSAERTGGSVSTLTIQRTQQEDSAVYLCASSPNRVSYNEQFFGPGTRLTVL.